The T cell receptor (beta chain) described here comes from a study of Ad26.COV2.S vaccination and SARS-CoV-2 variants. Across the whole study: Vaccine-arm donor from the placebo-controlled COV1001 Ad26.COV2.S trial. Whole-study findings and limits: Compared with placebo recipients, vaccine recipients had higher spike-specific TCR breadth.

This clone has just a few counts. What it binds is unknown. Because the CDR3's place on the DNA is in doubt, the DNA is left out and the CDR3 is given as listed by TCRdb. The table came from immunoSEQ multiplex PCR; TCRdb's copy has only in-frame clones and leaves some out. The table lists about 350,000 clones, around 88% of them singletons, with around 5.3% in the top ten. Treatment denoted: approximately 18 received Ad26.COV2.S at low or high dose, single or two shots; 5 received placebo; per-sample allocation not given. The samples date from day 63 after the first vaccine or placebo injection. Germline CDR1 is MDHEN and CDR2 is SYDVKM. A total of 14 residues make up the CDR3, ends included.

The sequenced sample was peripheral blood, obtained in a trial of Ad26.COV2.S vaccine versus placebo. This chain links TRBV28 with TRBJ1-5; the table names TRBD1, a call not compared with the DNA. This receptor was taken from a person aged 18 to 65 who received the Ad26.COV2.S COVID-19 vaccine or a placebo. CDR3 region: CASSPFGQGSPPHF.